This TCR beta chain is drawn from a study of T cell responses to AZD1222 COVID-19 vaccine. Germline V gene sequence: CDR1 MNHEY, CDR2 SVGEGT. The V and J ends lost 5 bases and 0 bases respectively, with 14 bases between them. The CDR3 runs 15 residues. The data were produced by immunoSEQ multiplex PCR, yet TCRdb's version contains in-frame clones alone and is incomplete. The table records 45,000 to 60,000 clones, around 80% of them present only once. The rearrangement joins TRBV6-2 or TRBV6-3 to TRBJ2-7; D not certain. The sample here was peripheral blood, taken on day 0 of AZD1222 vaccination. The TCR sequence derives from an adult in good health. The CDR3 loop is CASSTFGGISYEQYF. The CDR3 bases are TGTGCCAGCAGTACGTTCGGCGGCATCTCCTACGAGCAGTACTTC.